This TCR beta chain was captured by sequencing in a study of control samples from healthy donors and cancer patients (dated by TCRdb to 2018 to 2020). Receptor amplification or capture employed the immunoSEQ multiplex PCR assay. TCRdb provides this immuneACCESS table in a form limited to in-frame rearrangements. Some clones are lacking; in checked studies, under half of them reflect an unresolved V gene, and why the rest are absent is not known. This sample gives about 130,000 clones in total; approximately 92% of them show up just once. The ten largest clones add up to 0.55% to 0.65% of the sample. This clone was seen only once. Its antigen is not yet known. Base qualities are not at hand, and no much larger clone is one base apart. From the cysteine up to the phenylalanine, the CDR3 has a length of 14 residues. The kept DNA is CDR3 alone, 42 bases in frame from the first base. Relative to germline, V is 5 bases shorter and J is 4 bases shorter, with 15 bases between their ends. CDR1 and CDR2 are drawn from the germline V gene: SGHDT, YYEEEE.

The sequencing input was PBMCs. The sequence links TRBV5-6 to TRBJ2-5, with the D call perhaps TRBD1 or TRBD2, as 6 bases match in each case. This clonotype was sampled from a man older than 75 with head and neck cancer. The CDR3 loop reads CASRFTGRLETQYF. At the DNA level, the sequence is TGTGCCAGCAGATTTACAGGGAGGTTAGAGACCCAGTACTTC.